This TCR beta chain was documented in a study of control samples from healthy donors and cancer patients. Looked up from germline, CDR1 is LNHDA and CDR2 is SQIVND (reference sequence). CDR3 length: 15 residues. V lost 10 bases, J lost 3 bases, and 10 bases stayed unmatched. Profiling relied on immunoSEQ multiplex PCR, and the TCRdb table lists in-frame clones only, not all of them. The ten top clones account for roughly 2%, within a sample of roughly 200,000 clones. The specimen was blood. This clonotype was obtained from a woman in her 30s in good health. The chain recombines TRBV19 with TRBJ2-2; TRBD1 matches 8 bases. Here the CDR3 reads CATGGTGGYTGELFF. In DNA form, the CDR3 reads TGTGCCACAGGAGGAACAGGGGGTTACACCGGGGAGCTGTTTTTT. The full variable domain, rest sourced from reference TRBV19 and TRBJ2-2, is DGGITQSPKYLFRKEGQNVTLSCEQNLNHDAMYWYRQDPGQGLRLIYYSQIVNDFQKGDIAEGYSVSREKKESFPLTVTSAQKNPTAFYLCATGGTGGYTGELFFGEGSRLTVL.